Following are 16 T cell receptor beta chains from one sample sequenced in a study of human T cells and chemical hapten exposure. Time point in this sample: pre-sensitization, week 0. Treatment of the sample: therapeutic diphenylcyclopropenone sensitization with weekly scalp DPC. MiXCR was run by TCRdb on the RACE reads, yielding one entry per CDR3 protein. Among about 380,000 distinct CDR3 sequences listed, roughly 5% were seen once. The sequences come from whole blood, collected in connection with sensitization to the hapten diphenylcyclopropenone (DPC). The receptors were sampled from a woman between 50 and 59 years old with alopecia areata. Some clones in this sample may be carry-over from other donors' samples.

This sequence joins TRBV9 and TRBJ2-3, with 13 positions matching TRBD2. The CDR3 has 18 amino acids. CDR1 and CDR2 from the germline V gene are SGDLS and YYNGEE. The ends lost 4 bases at V and 2 bases at J; junction bases unmatched: 10. The CDR3 reads CASSPTSGRWLYTDTQYF. DNA of the CDR3: TGTGCCAGCAGCCCGACTAGCGGGAGGTGGCTGTACACAGATACGCAGTATTTT.

This clonotype came up a few times. This sequence joins TRBV6-6 and TRBJ1-3; D is ambiguous. Germline V CDR1 and CDR2: MNHNY, SVGAGI (reference sequence). The V end lost 7 bases, the J end lost 4 bases, and 11 bases lay between the germline ends. The CDR3 loop spans 13 amino acids. This CDR3 is CASNGGAGNTIYF. The CDR3 DNA sequence: TGTGCCAGCAACGGAGGAGCGGGAAACACCATATATTTT.

This clonotype was picked up a small number of times. The V and J genes are TRBV6-5 and TRBJ1-2; no reliable D call. Germline CDR1 and CDR2: MNHEY and SVGAGI. This CDR3 spans 12 amino acids. Trimming removed 0 bases at V and 4 bases at J, with 3 bases between. The CDR3 coding sequence is TGTGCCAGCAGTTACTCTGGCTATGGCTACACCTTC. As protein: CASSYSGYGYTF.

A few counts support this clonotype. The chain links TRBV7-8 to TRBJ1-4, with D maybe TRBD1 (5 bases). Germline loops: CDR1 SGHVS, CDR2 FQNEAQ. V lost 3 bases, J lost 8 bases, and 13 bases lay in between. The CDR3 contains 14 residues. The CDR3 protein is CASSLAGGWEKLFF. The CDR3 nucleotides are TGTGCCAGCAGCTTGGCGGGGGGATGGGAAAAACTGTTTTTT.

This clonotype was found many times. This chain connects TRBV6-4 to TRBJ2-1, with 14 bases lining up with TRBD2. The CDR3 has 14 amino acids. V shed 7 bases and J 12 bases; nucleotides not matched to a gene: 8. Germline V lookup: CDR1 MRHNA, CDR2 SNTAGT. CDR3 in DNA: TGTGCCAGCAAGAAGAGGACTAGCGGGGGGTGGCAGTTCTTC. Amino acid sequence: CASKKRTSGGWQFF.

There are a few counts of this clonotype. The rearrangement links TRBV9 to TRBJ1-1, with TRBD1 as a possible D gene (5 bases). V dropped 0 bases and J dropped 6 bases, with 27 bases sitting between them. The CDR3 covers 19 residues. Germline values: CDR1 SGDLS, CDR2 YYNGEE. The CDR3 here is CASSVAPPGLRSVKAEAFF. The CDR3 DNA sequence: TGTGCCAGCAGCGTAGCTCCGCCGGGACTTAGGTCCGTTAAAGCTGAAGCTTTCTTT.

This clonotype was recorded at least ten times. The rearrangement uses TRBV12-3 or TRBV12-4 and TRBJ2-2, with 8 bases aligning to TRBD2. The CDR3 is made up of 15 amino acids. After removal of 7 bases from V and 5 bases from J, the junction contained 9 bases not matched to a gene. The CDR3 region is CASTLSGRETGELFF. The DNA for the CDR3 is TGTGCCAGCACACTGAGCGGGAGAGAAACCGGGGAGCTGTTTTTT.

This clonotype was counted many times. The chain is built from TRBV7-6 and TRBJ2-2, with 9 bases matching TRBD1. The V and J ends lost 1 base and 5 bases, in that order; junction bases with no gene match: 5. In germline, CDR1 is SGHVS, CDR2 FNYEAQ. This CDR3 is 16 amino acids long. CDR3 DNA sequence: TGTGCCAGCAGCTTAGTGTCCGGACAGGGGACCGGGGAGCTGTTTTTT. Amino acid sequence: CASSLVSGQGTGELFF.

V usage is TRBV6-5 and J usage is TRBJ2-1; the D is unclear. CDR1 is MNHEY and CDR2 is SVGAGI in the germline V gene. The V gene lost 4 bases and the J gene lost 2 bases, with 15 bases spanning the gap. This CDR3 is 16 amino acids long. DNA for the CDR3: TGTGCCAGCAGTTCCAGCCCCACCGGACCCTACAATGAGCAGTTCTTC. Translation gives CASSSSPTGPYNEQFF.

This sequence joins TRBV20-1 and TRBJ1-6; possible D gene TRBD1, 5 bases. Trimming left V 3 bases short and J 9 bases short, with 15 bases between. CDR3 length equals 14 residues. Germline lookup yields CDR1 DFQATT and CDR2 SNEGSKA (reference sequence). CDR3 in DNA: TGCAGTGCTAGGGGACTCTCCGCGGGTTCACCCCTCCACTTT. It codes for CSARGLSAGSPLHF.

The rearrangement joins TRBV7-2 to TRBJ1-2, with D perhaps TRBD1 (6 bases). Trimming stripped 0 bases from V and 2 bases from J, with 10 bases between. Germline V gives CDR1 SGHTA, CDR2 FQGNSA. This CDR3 has 15 amino acids. The CDR3: CASSLARGPNYGYTF. The CDR3 nucleotides read TGTGCCAGCAGCTTAGCCAGGGGCCCAAACTATGGCTACACCTTC.

In this sample, this clonotype turned up many times. This chain uses TRBV4-3 with TRBJ2-3, with a possible D match to TRBD2 (5 bases). This CDR3 is 16 amino acids long. Germline V gene sequence: CDR1 LGHNA, CDR2 YSLEER. With 0 bases removed from V and 2 bases from J, the gap between germline ends came to 12 bases. The CDR3 loop is CASSQDKAALTDTQYF. The CDR3 DNA sequence: TGCGCCAGCAGCCAAGATAAAGCGGCCCTCACAGATACGCAGTATTTT.

This clonotype was detected many times. CDR3 region: CASSGNVAGTQYF. As DNA, the CDR3 is TGCGCCAGCTCGGGGAATGTAGCGGGAACGCAGTATTTT. The chain carries TRBV5-1 and TRBJ2-3, with 8 bases lining up with TRBD2. Germline values: CDR1 SGHRS, CDR2 YFSETQ. There are 13 residues in the CDR3. V gave up 7 bases and J gave up 9 bases; unmatched junction bases: 10. The variable domain in full, completed from reference TRBV5-1 and TRBJ2-3, reads KAGVTQTPRYLIKTRGQQVTLSCSPISGHRSVSWYQQTPGQGLQFLFEYFSETQRNKGNFPGRFSGRQFSNSRSEMNVSTLELGDSALYLCASSGNVAGTQYFGPGTRLTVL.

This clonotype was detected many times. The chain combines TRBV5-1 with TRBJ2-4; D unresolved. This CDR3 is 12 amino acids long. Germline CDR1 reads SGHRS; CDR2 reads YFSETQ. Trimming took off 2 bases at V and 7 bases at J, with 7 bases between the two ends. The chain's CDR3 is CASSLEPNIQYF. The CDR3 DNA reads as TGCGCCAGCAGCTTAGAACCGAACATTCAGTACTTC.

This chain joins TRBV6-5 and TRBJ2-1; possibly TRBD1 for D (5 bases). Between the trimmed V and J ends, which lost 7 bases and 4 bases, there was a span of 11 bases. In germline, CDR1 is MNHEY, CDR2 SVGAGI. This CDR3 spans 13 amino acids. The CDR3 here is CASTGAGYNEQFF. DNA for the CDR3: TGTGCCAGCACAGGAGCAGGGTACAATGAGCAGTTCTTC.

This chain joins TRBV28 and TRBJ1-5; no reliable D call. Trimming cost V 3 bases and J 4 bases, with 7 bases left between them. Germline V CDR1 and CDR2: MDHEN, SYDVKM. This CDR3 is 13 amino acids long. Here the CDR3 DNA reads TGTGCCAGCAGTTTGCCCTCAAATCAGCCCCAGCATTTT. Translation gives CASSLPSNQPQHF.